The 5 T cell receptor beta chains below all came from one sample that was sequenced in a study of monozygotic twins with inflammatory bowel disease. TCRdb reprocessed the 5' RACE reads; each CDR3 protein has one entry and no DNA is given. The sample totals over 150,000 distinct CDR3 sequences; its top ten clones hold roughly 2.3%. Sequenced input: blood. The receptors derive from a human donor with ulcerative colitis or Crohn's disease, or a healthy co-twin of an affected twin (not recorded which).

The gene calls are TRBV5-1 and TRBJ1-5; TCRdb picks TRBD1, but there is no DNA to check that call. Germline loops: CDR1 SGHRS, CDR2 YFSETQ. The CDR3 sequence is 15 residues long. The CDR3 protein is CASSTKTGVHQPQHF.

This chain uses TRBV5-4 with TRBJ2-1. The CDR3 loop spans 15 amino acids. Germline lookup yields CDR1 SGHNT and CDR2 YYREEE (reference sequence). The CDR3 reads CASSLGGDSYNEQFF.

The rearrangement uses TRBV20-1 and TRBJ2-5; TCRdb gives TRBD2 as the D gene, but with no DNA this cannot be confirmed. Germline CDR1 DFQATT, CDR2 SNEGSKA (reference sequence). The CDR3 is made up of 14 amino acids. The chain's CDR3 is CSTMTSGEQETQYF.

The J gene is TRBJ2-3, the V gene TRBV19. Germline CDR1 and CDR2: LNHDA and SQIVND (reference sequence). This CDR3 has 13 amino acids. This CDR3 reads CASRATSTDTQYF.

The rearrangement uses TRBV27 and TRBJ1-2. Germline lookup yields CDR1 MNHEY and CDR2 SMNVEV (reference sequence). The CDR3 consists of 14 residues. The CDR3 loop is CASSWGPGTYGYTF.